Listed here are 25 T cell receptor beta chains from one sample, sequenced in a study of T-cell memory formation after mild COVID-19. From the 5' RACE reads, TCRdb called clonotypes with MiXCR, one entry per CDR3 protein. The sample carries about 38,000 distinct CDR3 sequences, about 10% recorded once. The sample consisted of PBMCs or a T cell subset sorted from them (not recorded which). The receptors stem from a man younger than 35 who had mild COVID-19 (a few samples of this study predate the infection). Cell type and time point are not known.

The chain is built from TRBV29-1 and TRBJ1-2, with 9 bases fitting TRBD1. The V gene end was trimmed by 6 bases and the J gene end by 0 bases; junction bases not matched to a gene: 5. There are 14 residues in the CDR3. Looked up from germline, CDR1 is SQVTM and CDR2 is ANQGSEA. For the CDR3, the DNA is TGCAGCGTACCGGGACAGGGTTCTAACTATGGCTACACCTTC. Translating gives CSVPGQGSNYGYTF.

By share, this clonotype counts as large (0.1 to 1%). The rearrangement links TRBV4-1 to TRBJ1-1; unclear D gene. Trimming left V 4 bases short and J 6 bases short, with 12 bases between. This CDR3 spans 13 amino acids. Germline V CDR1 and CDR2: MGHRA, YSYEKL. The CDR3: CASSPREVAEAFF. In nucleotides, the CDR3 is TGCGCCAGCAGCCCTAGGGAGGTGGCTGAAGCTTTCTTT.

In its sample, this clonotype was seen many times. This rearrangement joins TRBV10-3 to TRBJ2-1; 13 nucleotides align to TRBD2. Germline values: CDR1 ENHRY, CDR2 SYGVKD. The V gene end was trimmed by 4 bases and the J gene end by 7 bases; junction bases not matched to a gene: 1. This CDR3 spans 14 amino acids. The DNA of the CDR3 is TGTGCCATCAGTGGGACTAGCGGGGGTAATGAGCAGTTCTTC. Encoded protein: CAISGTSGGNEQFF.

The table lists this clonotype with many counts. J is TRBJ2-5 and V is TRBV3-1, with unresolved D. The CDR3 consists of 11 residues. Germline-derived CDR1 and CDR2 are LGHDT and YNNKEL (reference sequence). V was cut by 0 bases and J by 7 bases, with 3 bases left in between. The CDR3 coding sequence is TGTGCCAGCAGCCAAGAGGTGACCCAGTACTTC. Protein product: CASSQEVTQYF.

The chain uses TRBV30 and TRBJ1-2; D call uncertain. The CDR3 runs 14 residues. V was shortened by 2 bases and J by 2 bases, with 12 bases between the two germline ends. Per germline, CDR1 GTSNPN and CDR2 SVGIG (reference sequence). CDR3 in amino acids: CAWSRGLNNYGYTF. In DNA, the CDR3 is TGTGCCTGGAGTCGCGGACTTAACAACTATGGCTACACCTTC.

In this sample, this clonotype turned up many times. The gene calls are TRBV5-1 and TRBJ2-5; TRBD1 matches 8 bases. Germline assignment: CDR1 SGHRS and CDR2 YFSETQ. The CDR3 extends over 15 amino acids. J gave up 3 bases and V 4 bases, and 8 bases lay outside the gene matches. The CDR3 sequence: CASSSTGTGEETQYF. CDR3 DNA: TGCGCCAGCAGCAGTACCGGGACAGGAGAAGAGACCCAGTACTTC.

This clonotype was observed a few times. This rearrangement joins TRBV28 to TRBJ2-5; 8 bases map to TRBD1. The V gene end was trimmed by 7 bases and the J gene end by 2 bases; junction bases not matched to a gene: 9. Germline CDR1 and CDR2: MDHEN and SYDVKM. The CDR3 is 15 residues long. DNA of the CDR3: TGTGCCAGCAACCTAGGACAGGGCGGGCAAGAGACCCAGTACTTC. Translated: CASNLGQGGQETQYF.

This clonotype was counted at least ten times. The chain carries TRBV20-1 and TRBJ1-6, with TRBD1 matching 7 bases. V lost 7 bases and J lost 5; bases outside the gene matches: 8. The CDR3 runs to 14 residues. Germline CDR1 DFQATT, CDR2 SNEGSKA (reference sequence). CDR3 nucleotide sequence: TGCAGTGGCGGACAGGAGAGTAATAATTCACCCCTCCACTTT. As protein: CSGGQESNNSPLHF.

The chain uses TRBV5-1 and TRBJ1-6, with TRBD1 matching 9 bases. The CDR3 loop spans 15 amino acids. Germline V CDR1 and CDR2: SGHRS, YFSETQ. V gave up 0 bases and J gave up 10 bases; unmatched junction bases: 5. The DNA for the CDR3 is TGCGCCAGCAGCTTGGGAGGACAGGGGCGCTCACCCCTCCACTTT. Amino acid sequence: CASSLGGQGRSPLHF.

There are many counts of this clonotype. The chain joins TRBV7-2 to TRBJ2-3, with TRBD2 matching 8 bases. The CDR3 spans 16 residues. Germline loops: CDR1 SGHTA, CDR2 FQGNSA. Germline trimming cut 7 bases from V and 2 bases from J; bases unmatched to any gene: 11. The CDR3 loop is CASTRLGGVVTDTQYF. The CDR3 DNA sequence: TGTGCCAGCACCCGGCTCGGGGGGGTCGTCACAGATACGCAGTATTTT.

This clonotype was detected ten times or more. J is TRBJ1-1 and V is TRBV2; D uncertain. V was trimmed by 6 bases and J by 7 bases, leaving 12 bases between them. The CDR3 consists of 12 residues. The germline CDR1 and CDR2 sequences are SNHLY and FYNNEI. CDR3 sequence reads: CASSDEGLEAFF. The CDR3 DNA reads TGTGCCAGCAGCGATGAGGGCCTTGAAGCTTTCTTT.

This clonotype was picked up many times. V gene TRBV6-4 combines with J gene TRBJ2-3; TRBD1 agrees at 10 bases. The CDR3 is made up of 14 amino acids. The V segment lost 2 bases and the J segment 4 bases; nucleotides outside the gene matches: 0. The germline CDR1 and CDR2 sequences are MRHNA and SNTAGT. The CDR3 is CASSDGTGADTQYF. The CDR3 DNA reads TGTGCCAGCAGTGACGGGACAGGGGCAGATACGCAGTATTTT.

This clonotype was seen many times. V usage is TRBV3-1 and J usage is TRBJ2-1, with 9 bases lining up with TRBD2. Per the germline V gene, CDR1 is LGHDT and CDR2 is YNNKEL (reference sequence). This CDR3 comprises 16 residues. The V segment lost 4 bases and the J segment 5 bases; nucleotides outside the gene matches: 9. The chain's CDR3 is CASSPYPLAGNNEQFF. DNA of the CDR3: TGTGCCAGCAGCCCCTATCCCCTAGCGGGAAACAATGAGCAGTTCTTC.

This clonotype has ten or more counts. The rearrangement links TRBV27 to TRBJ2-4, with TRBD1 matching over 7 bases. V lost 6 bases to trimming and J lost 5 bases; unmatched junction nucleotides: 10. Germline V gene lookup returns CDR1 MNHEY and CDR2 SMNVEV (reference sequence). The CDR3 is made up of 15 amino acids. The chain's CDR3 is CASSRDSATQNIQYF. As DNA, the CDR3 is TGTGCCAGCAGCCGGGACAGCGCAACACAAAACATTCAGTACTTC.

The gene calls are TRBV3-1 and TRBJ2-4; 8 nucleotides agree with TRBD2. The CDR3 runs to 17 residues. Trimming at V came to 5 bases and at J to 1 base, leaving 10 bases not matched to a gene. Germline V gives CDR1 LGHDT, CDR2 YNNKEL (reference sequence). CDR3: CASSSNDGGAAKNIQYF. For the CDR3, the DNA is TGTGCCAGCAGCTCAAATGACGGGGGGGCCGCCAAAAACATTCAGTACTTC.

This clonotype was recorded at least ten times. CDR3: CASSLESSSPLHF. In nucleotides, the CDR3 is TGTGCCAGCAGCTTAGAATCTTCTTCACCCCTCCACTTT. V gene TRBV7-9 combines with J gene TRBJ1-6; D is uncertain. V was clipped by 1 base and J by 9 bases, with 7 bases between them. Per germline, CDR1 SEHNR and CDR2 FQNEAQ (reference sequence). The CDR3 is 13 residues long. Filled out from reference TRBV7-9 and TRBJ1-6, the complete variable domain reads DTGVSQNPRHKITKRGQNVTFRCDPISEHNRLYWYRQTLGQGPEFLTYFQNEAQLEKSRLLSDRFSAERPKGSFSTLEIQRTEQGDSAMYLCASSLESSSPLHFGNGTRLTVT.

This clonotype has ten or more counts. This chain uses TRBV20-1 with TRBJ1-5, with no clear D. CDR3 length equals 16 residues. The germline V gene encodes CDR1 DFQATT and CDR2 SNEGSKA (reference sequence). The V end was cut by 0 bases, the J end by 6 bases, with 18 bases between. The CDR3 DNA reads TGCAGTGCTAGAGATTCCACATACTCCAGATCTCAGCCCCAGCATTTT. Translation gives CSARDSTYSRSQPQHF.

The chain uses TRBV6-6 and TRBJ2-7; 10 bases line up with TRBD1. Germline V CDR1 and CDR2: MNHNY, SVGAGI (reference sequence). Trimming cost V 4 bases and J 2 bases; bases outside gene matches: 5. This CDR3 comprises 15 residues. As DNA, the CDR3 is TGTGCCAGCAGTTCAAAGGACAGGGGGGCCTACGAGCAGTACGTC. Residues: CASSSKDRGAYEQYV.

The chain carries TRBV18 and TRBJ2-1, with 15 bases matching TRBD2. Looked up from germline, CDR1 is KGHSH and CDR2 is LQKENI. This CDR3 is built from 16 residues. V gave up 2 bases and J gave up 4 bases; unmatched junction bases: 0. The CDR3 sequence is CASSPGLAGGYNEQFF. CDR3 bases: TGTGCCAGCTCACCAGGACTAGCGGGGGGGTACAATGAGCAGTTCTTC.

This clonotype appeared once. The chain recombines TRBV12-3 or TRBV12-4 with TRBJ2-5; D might be TRBD1 (5 bases). This CDR3 is 14 amino acids long. V lost 5 bases, J lost 5 bases, and 15 bases lay in between. For the CDR3, the DNA is TGTGCCAGCAGTCCTGACATTCCAGGGGAGACCCAGTACTTC. Translation gives CASSPDIPGETQYF.

This chain uses TRBV30 with TRBJ1-4; no firm D call. The CDR3 contains 14 residues. Germline CDR1 GTSNPN, CDR2 SVGIG (reference sequence). The germline V and J ends were trimmed by 2 bases and 1 base, with 8 bases remaining between them. CDR3 nucleotide sequence: TGTGCCTGGAGTTTTCTCGGAACTAATGAAAAACTGTTTTTT. Encoded protein: CAWSFLGTNEKLFF. The entire variable domain, with the rest obtained from reference TRBV30 and TRBJ1-4, is as follows: SQTIHQWPATLVQPVGSPLSLECTVEGTSNPNLYWYRQAAGRGLQLLFYSVGIGQISSEVPQNLSASRPQDRQFILSSKKLLLSDSGFYLCAWSFLGTNEKLFFGSGTQLSVL.

Note on this clonotype: Being one base from a much bigger clone, this may be a read error. The J gene is TRBJ2-7, the V gene TRBV5-1, with a possible D match to TRBD2 (5 bases). The CDR3 totals 12 residues. CDR1 and CDR2 (germline): SGHRS, YFSETQ. The CDR3 loop reads CDSSGRTYEQYF. The CDR3 DNA reads as TGCGACAGCAGCGGACGGACTTACGAGCAGTACTTC. Full variable domain (remainder filled in from reference TRBV5-1 and TRBJ2-7): KAGVTQTPRYLIKTRGQQVTLSCSPISGHRSVSWYQQTPGQGLQFLFEYFSETQRNKGNFPGRFSGRQFSNSRSEMNVSTLELGDSALYLCDSSGRTYEQYFGPGTRLTVT.

This clonotype occurred many times. The V and J genes are TRBV5-6 and TRBJ1-2, with TRBD1 matching 8 bases. Germline V CDR1 and CDR2: SGHDT, YYEEEE. There are 15 residues in the CDR3. Unmatched junction bases numbered 7, after V lost 0 bases and J lost 6 bases. CDR3: CASSLGRGRVNGYTF. The DNA for the CDR3 is TGTGCCAGCAGCTTGGGCAGGGGGCGAGTTAATGGCTACACCTTC.

This clonotype was seen ten or more times. The chain combines TRBV2 with TRBJ2-3; the D is unclear. Germline V gene lookup returns CDR1 SNHLY and CDR2 FYNNEI. Trimming took off 7 bases at V and 3 bases at J, with 11 bases between the two ends. This CDR3 region has 13 residues. CDR3 nucleotides: TGTGCCAGCACCTACCTACCTACAGATACGCAGTATTTT. Amino acid sequence: CASTYLPTDTQYF.

This clonotype showed up many times. This sequence joins TRBV7-3 and TRBJ1-2; possible D gene TRBD1, 5 bases. Germline V gene data show CDR1 as SGHTA and CDR2 as FQGTGA. This CDR3 has 13 residues. Trimming pared 5 bases from V and 7 bases from J, leaving 14 bases between. CDR3 DNA: TGTGCCAGCAGCCCCTCCGGGGGGATTGGCTACACCTTC. This translates into CASSPSGGIGYTF.